The entry below gives a single T cell receptor beta chain sequence along with its context. The sample belongs to a study of blood T cell repertoires in COVID-19. On the study more broadly: Sample material is recorded as cDNA or gDNA derived from T cells, B-cell-depleted T cells, or PBMCs.

CDR1 is MNHEY and CDR2 is SVGAGI in the germline V gene. This CDR3 has 12 residues. Deletions cut 7 bases from V and 11 bases from J, with 17 bases between. Using immunoSEQ multiplex PCR, the repertoire was profiled, and TCRdb retains in-frame clones only, with some absent. Here the sample spans under 150,000 clones, around 85% being singletons. The sequencing sample was made of peripheral blood. J is TRBJ1-1 and V is TRBV6-5; possibly TRBD1 for D (5 bases). This sequence was found in a human donor in a cohort sampled during active COVID-19. The CDR3 loop is CASTLTASWAFF. The CDR3 DNA is TGTGCCAGCACTCTGACAGCTTCGTGGGCTTTCTTT.